The rows below give T cell receptor beta chains drawn from one sample of a study of identical twins. Each CDR3 protein is one row after TCRdb ran MiXCR on the 5' RACE reads. This table holds roughly 150,000 distinct CDR3 sequences, under 4.5% found once. The sequenced sample was memory T cells sorted from blood. The receptors originated from a young man in good health. Both conserved end residues are part of each CDR3. A D gene is named only where the DNA matches it firmly. Not every row has a clone size; where given, it reads once, few, many or a size class.

size	V	D	J	CDR3	DNA
many	TRBV20-1	.	TRBJ2-2	CSDKRLNTGELFF	TGCAGTGATAAGCGACTGAACACCGGGGAGCTGTTTTTT
many	TRBV5-6	TRBD2	TRBJ2-2	CASSTTREGTGELFF	TGTGCCAGCAGCACCACGCGGGAGGGCACCGGGGAGCTGTTTTTT
few	TRBV5-1	TRBD1	TRBJ1-2	CASSSEGQGIYGYTF	TGCGCCAGCAGCTCGGAGGGACAGGGGATCTATGGCTACACCTTC
many	TRBV2	TRBD2	TRBJ2-3	CASRKSGRAGTDTQYF	TGTGCCAGCAGGAAGAGCGGGAGGGCCGGCACAGATACGCAGTATTTT
many	TRBV10-3	.	TRBJ2-1	CAISRQHNEQFF	TGTGCCATCAGCAGACAGCACAATGAGCAGTTCTTC
.	TRBV19	.	TRBJ1-3	CASSISDTIYF	TGTGCCAGTAGTATTTCGGACACCATATATTTT
many	TRBV24-1	TRBD1	TRBJ2-1	CATSDFGTGFDNEQFF	TGTGCCACCAGTGATTTCGGGACAGGGTTTGACAATGAGCAGTTCTTC
many	TRBV4-3	TRBD2	TRBJ2-1	CASSQEISGRTSSYNEQFF	TGCGCCAGCAGCCAAGAGATTAGCGGGAGGACAAGCTCCTACAATGAGCAGTTCTTC
many	TRBV27	.	TRBJ1-1	CASSLKAGWATEAFF	TGTGCCAGCAGTTTAAAGGCAGGGTGGGCAACTGAAGCTTTCTTT
many	TRBV6-2/TRBV6-3	TRBD2	TRBJ2-5	CASKIAGGTVTQYF	TGTGCCAGCAAGATCGCGGGAGGGACCGTGACCCAGTACTTC
many	TRBV14	.	TRBJ2-5	CASSQRKETQYF	TGTGCCAGCAGCCAGCGCAAAGAGACCCAGTACTTC
many	TRBV12-3/TRBV12-4	.	TRBJ1-4	CASRNRDGNEKLFF	TGTGCCAGCAGGAATCGGGACGGCAATGAAAAACTGTTTTTT
many	TRBV29-1	TRBD2	TRBJ2-4	CSVGSGRADIQYF	TGCAGCGTTGGGAGCGGGAGGGCAGACATTCAGTACTTC
many	TRBV3-1	TRBD2	TRBJ2-2	CASSQGDYNTGELFF	TGTGCCAGCAGCCAAGGGGACTACAACACCGGGGAGCTGTTTTTT
many	TRBV20-1	.	TRBJ1-2	CSASRTTGIAGYTF	TGCAGTGCTAGTCGCACAACAGGGATTGCTGGCTACACCTTC
many	TRBV20-1	TRBD1	TRBJ1-6	CSAPGQSYNSPLHF	TGCAGTGCCCCGGGACAGTCCTATAATTCACCCCTCCACTTT